These 10 T cell receptor beta chains came from one sample sequenced in a study of cytomegalovirus exposure and HLA in healthy donors. PCR amplification relied on 60 Vbeta primers (plus 13 Jbeta primers). The assay was immunoSEQ multiplex PCR, and TCRdb's table has in-frame clones only and misses some. The repertoire has 100,000 to 150,000 clones, roughly four fifths of them found once; the top ten carry around 11%. Material: PBMCs. These receptors were collected from a male donor in good health and CMV-seropositive.

The rearrangement joins TRBV27 to TRBJ2-7, with 8 positions matching TRBD2. CDR3 length: 12 amino acids. The V segment lost 6 bases and the J segment 5 bases; nucleotides outside the gene matches: 3. Per germline, CDR1 MNHEY and CDR2 SMNVEV (reference sequence). This CDR3 reads CASRGLGNEQYF. CDR3 bases: TGTGCCAGCAGGGGACTAGGAAACGAGCAGTACTTC.

V gene TRBV7-8 combines with J gene TRBJ2-7; D perhaps matches TRBD2 (6 bases). Trimming stripped 5 bases from V and 4 bases from J, with 18 bases between. This CDR3 has 15 residues. In germline, CDR1 is SGHVS, CDR2 FQNEAQ. Here the CDR3 reads CASSPRSGLDYEQYF. The CDR3 bases are TGTGCCAGCAGCCCCAGATCGGGACTCGATTACGAGCAGTACTTC.

The V call is TRBV7-3, the J call TRBJ2-7; D gene uncertain. V shed 7 bases and J shed 2 bases, with 18 bases lying between them. Looked up from germline, CDR1 is SGHTA and CDR2 is FQGTGA. This CDR3 contains 15 residues. The DNA for the CDR3 is TGTGCCAGCAACCTTACACGTAACGTCCCCTACGAGCAGTACTTC. Its translation: CASNLTRNVPYEQYF. The variable domain in full, completed from reference TRBV7-3 and TRBJ2-7, reads GAGVSQTPSNKVTEKGKYVELRCDPISGHTALYWYRQSLGQGPEFLIYFQGTGAADDSGLPNDRFFAVRPEGSVSTLKIQRTERGDSAVYLCASNLTRNVPYEQYFGPGTRLTVT.

V gene TRBV5-1 combines with J gene TRBJ2-2; possible D gene TRBD2, 6 bases. The CDR3 is 18 amino acids. Germline V gene lookup returns CDR1 SGHRS and CDR2 YFSETQ. The V and J ends lost 0 bases and 0 bases respectively, with 15 bases between them. The CDR3 sequence: CASSLGAGSFTNTGELFF. CDR3 nucleotides: TGCGCCAGCAGCTTGGGTGCGGGGAGTTTCACGAACACCGGGGAGCTGTTTTTT.

The chain recombines TRBV7-2 with TRBJ1-1; 8 nucleotides agree with TRBD1. V lost 5 bases to trimming and J lost 12 bases; unmatched junction nucleotides: 5. Per germline, CDR1 SGHTA and CDR2 FQGNSA. The CDR3 has 11 residues. CDR3 in DNA: TGTGCCAGCAGCCCGACAGGGGCGACTTTCTTT. Its protein product is CASSPTGATFF.

V usage is TRBV29-1 and J usage is TRBJ2-1; a possible D gene is TRBD1 (5 bases). CDR3 size: 13 residues. V lost 4 bases to trimming and J lost 8 bases, with 15 bases between them. Germline V gene sequence: CDR1 SQVTM, CDR2 ANQGSEA. In nucleotides, the CDR3 is TGCAGCGTTGGTGCCAGGGTCAGGGATGAGCAGTTCTTC. This gives the protein CSVGARVRDEQFF.

The chain joins TRBV5-6 to TRBJ2-5; TRBD2 matches 10 bases. CDR3 size: 12 residues. V shed 1 base and J 12 bases; nucleotides not matched to a gene: 3. The germline gives CDR1 SGHDT, CDR2 YYEEEE. The CDR3 is CASSLRLAGEYF. The CDR3 nucleotides read TGTGCCAGCAGCTTGCGGCTAGCGGGAGAGTACTTC.

The chain links TRBV19 to TRBJ1-1; D uncertain. The CDR3 sequence is 14 residues long. Looked up from germline, CDR1 is LNHDA and CDR2 is SQIVND (reference sequence). The V gene lost 2 bases and the J gene lost 2 bases, with 9 bases spanning the gap. CDR3 sequence (DNA): TGTGCCAGTAGTATATTCGGGGTCAACACTGAAGCTTTCTTT. It yields the protein CASSIFGVNTEAFF.

The J gene is TRBJ1-1, the V gene TRBV6-5, with unresolved D. From germline, CDR1 is MNHEY and CDR2 SVGAGI. The CDR3 runs to 13 residues. V shed 2 bases and J shed 1 base, with 5 bases lying between them. CDR3 DNA sequence: TGTGCCAGCAGTTACGGGCAGAACACTGAAGCTTTCTTT. This translates into CASSYGQNTEAFF.

The chain employs TRBV10-3 and TRBJ2-3, with D possibly TRBD2 on 5 matching bases. V lost 4 bases and J lost 1, with 9 bases in between. The CDR3 runs to 14 residues. CDR1 ENHRY and CDR2 SYGVKD come from the germline V gene. The CDR3 protein is CAISVGLGTDTQYF. The DNA for the CDR3 is TGTGCCATCAGTGTCGGACTCGGCACAGATACGCAGTATTTT.